The rows below give T cell receptor beta chains drawn from one sample of a study of early T cells in non-severe SARS-CoV-2 infection. TCRdb ran MiXCR on the 5' RACE reads and lists one entry per CDR3 protein. The data contain under 95,000 distinct CDR3 sequences, about 16% of them singletons. The sequenced sample consisted of whole blood. These receptors all stem from an adult who was a healthcare worker with PCR-confirmed SARS-CoV-2 infection or an uninfected control (not recorded which). The CDR3 runs from the conserved cysteine through the conserved F or W. A D gene is named only where the DNA matches it firmly. Rows may omit the clone size; those that give it use once, few, many or a size class.

>TRBJ2-7|TRBV20-1|.|.
CSARGAYAYEQYF
TGCAGTGCTCGGGGAGCATACGCCTACGAGCAGTACTTC
>TRBJ2-1|TRBV20-1|.|few
CSVNYYNEQFF
TGCAGTGTTAACTACTACAATGAGCAGTTCTTC
>TRBJ2-1|TRBV4-2|.|few
CASSQDPASRYEQFF
TGTGCCAGCAGCCAAGATCCTGCTAGTCGATATGAGCAGTTCTTC
>TRBJ2-2|TRBV5-1|.|many
CASSPSPKGFTGELFF
TGCGCCAGCAGCCCAAGCCCGAAGGGATTCACCGGGGAGCTGTTTTTT
>TRBJ1-2|TRBV28|.|.
CASGTGKWNGYTF
TGTGCCAGCGGCACAGGGAAATGGAATGGCTACACCTTC
>TRBJ1-6|TRBV12-3/TRBV12-4|.|.
CASSFKGSNSPLHF
TGTGCCAGCAGTTTTAAAGGGAGCAATTCACCCCTCCACTTT
>TRBJ1-2|TRBV10-3|TRBD1|few
CATRTGDGYGYTF
TGTGCCACTCGGACAGGGGATGGCTATGGCTACACCTTC
>TRBJ1-1|TRBV2|TRBD1|.
CARYRDRNTEAFF
TGTGCCAGATACCGGGACAGGAACACTGAAGCTTTCTTT
>TRBJ1-1|TRBV7-9|.|many
CASSLLTPEAFF
TGTGCCAGCAGCTTATTGACCCCTGAAGCTTTCTTT
>TRBJ1-4|TRBV5-1|.|few
CASSLDGNKGEKLFF
TGCGCCAGCAGCTTGGACGGAAACAAGGGTGAAAAACTGTTTTTT
>TRBJ2-2|TRBV7-6|.|few
CASSLGSNTGELFF
TGTGCCAGCAGCTTAGGTTCGAACACCGGGGAGCTGTTTTTT
>TRBJ2-1|TRBV7-6|.|many
CASSLVYNEQFF
TGTGCCAGCAGCTTAGTGTACAATGAGCAGTTCTTC
>TRBJ1-1|TRBV5-1|.|many
CASSLDGGRTEAFF
TGCGCCAGCAGCTTGGACGGGGGGCGGACTGAAGCTTTCTTT
>TRBJ2-1|TRBV7-8|TRBD2|.
CASSSGTSGRGEQFF
TGTGCCAGCAGCTCCGGGACTAGCGGGAGGGGTGAGCAGTTCTTC
>TRBJ2-5|TRBV7-2|.|many
CASSFTETQYF
TGTGCCAGCAGCTTCACAGAGACCCAGTACTTC
>TRBJ2-7|TRBV7-2|.|few
CASSPDGTQYYEQYF
TGTGCCAGCAGCCCGGACGGGACGCAATACTACGAGCAGTACTTC
>TRBJ2-2|TRBV6-2/TRBV6-3|.|.
CASVGDYTGELFF
TGTGCCAGCGTAGGTGATTACACCGGGGAGCTGTTTTTT
>TRBJ2-1|TRBV2|.|many
CASRSRDVGNEQFF
TGTGCCAGCAGGTCCCGGGACGTGGGTAATGAGCAGTTCTTC
>TRBJ1-1|TRBV28|.|.
CASSLGLGSTEAFF
TGTGCCAGCAGTTTGGGGCTCGGGAGCACTGAAGCTTTCTTT
>TRBJ2-1|TRBV12-3/TRBV12-4|TRBD2|.
CASRTGGGYNEQFF
TGTGCCAGCAGAACGGGAGGTGGTTACAATGAGCAGTTCTTC
>TRBJ1-1|TRBV20-1|.|.
CSARRAVGEEAFF
TGCAGTGCTAGAAGAGCAGTGGGAGAAGAAGCTTTCTTT
>TRBJ1-1|TRBV4-3|.|few
CASSQEDGTEAFF
TGCGCCAGCAGCCAAGAGGACGGGACTGAAGCTTTCTTT
>TRBJ2-7|TRBV6-6|.|.
CASSYGRGFYEQYF
TGTGCCAGCAGTTACGGTCGGGGATTCTACGAGCAGTACTTC
>TRBJ2-2|TRBV4-1|.|.
CASSQESASPTRDTGELFF
TGCGCCAGCAGCCAAGAAAGTGCTAGCCCCACTCGGGACACCGGGGAGCTGTTTTTT
>TRBJ2-3|TRBV5-1|.|few
CASSLRGIPSTDTQYF
TGCGCCAGCAGCTTGAGGGGCATTCCTAGCACAGATACGCAGTATTTT